These 23 T cell receptor beta chains originate from one sample sequenced in a study of T cell clonotyping in hematopoietic cell transplantation. This table comes from immunoSEQ multiplex PCR, and its TCRdb copy is limited to in-frame clones, with some not included. Here the sample spans roughly 15,000 clones, less than 80% being singletons. The source material was PBMCs. The receptors come from a human donor who either received an allogeneic hematopoietic cell transplant for a myeloid malignancy or was a related donor (not recorded which). Some clones in this sample may be carry-over from other donors' samples.

This chain joins TRBV25-1 and TRBJ2-7; D is undetermined. The V end was cut by 5 bases, the J end by 1 base, with 15 bases between. Germline lookup yields CDR1 MGHDK and CDR2 SYGVNS. This CDR3 has 15 amino acids. The CDR3 DNA reads as TGTGCCAGCAGTACCCCGACCGCGGTATCCTACGAGCAGTACTTC. Protein product: CASSTPTAVSYEQYF.

The gene calls are TRBV30 and TRBJ1-5, with a possible D match to TRBD1 (6 bases). In germline, CDR1 is GTSNPN, CDR2 SVGIG (reference sequence). V was clipped by 1 base and J by 1 base, with 17 bases between them. This CDR3 spans 17 amino acids. The CDR3 here is CAWSAGGGGWSNQPQHF. Written as DNA, the CDR3 is TGTGCCTGGAGTGCCGGAGGGGGAGGATGGAGCAATCAGCCCCAGCATTTT. Based on the CDR3 plus reference TRBV30 and TRBJ1-5, the full variable domain is SQTIHQWPATLVQPVGSPLSLECTVEGTSNPNLYWYRQAAGRGLQLLFYSVGIGQISSEVPQNLSASRPQDRQFILSSKKLLLSDSGFYLCAWSAGGGGWSNQPQHFGDGTRLSIL.

Relative to its sample, this clone is medium-sized. The chain couples TRBV28 to TRBJ2-3; D uncertain. Trimming shortened V by 3 bases and J by 8 bases, and 6 bases separated the two germline ends. The CDR3 is 11 residues long. Per germline, CDR1 MDHEN and CDR2 SYDVKM. The CDR3 is CASSLSGTQYF. Written as DNA, the CDR3 is TGTGCCAGCAGTTTGTCTGGTACGCAGTATTTT. The variable domain in full, with the rest retrieved from reference TRBV28 and TRBJ2-3, is DVKVTQSSRYLVKRTGEKVFLECVQDMDHENMFWYRQDPGLGLRLIYFSYDVKMKEKGDIPEGYSVSREKKERFSLILESASTNQTSMYLCASSLSGTQYFGPGTRLTVL.

As for this clone: The identical CDR3 is also encoded by other nucleotide sequences in the sample. The J gene is TRBJ2-7, the V gene TRBV5-6; tentatively, D is TRBD2 (5 bases). Germline CDR1 and CDR2: SGHDT and YYEEEE. This CDR3 has 14 residues. Trimming pared 2 bases from V and 1 base from J, leaving 10 bases between. CDR3 residues: CASSFLADSYEQYF. The DNA for the CDR3 is TGTGCCAGCAGCTTTCTAGCTGATTCCTACGAGCAGTACTTC.

The V and J genes are TRBV21-1 and TRBJ2-7; the table's D call, TRBD2, has no DNA check behind it. TRBV21-1 is a pseudogene locus. The CDR3 sequence is 17 residues long. The CDR3 nucleotides read TGTGCCAGCAGCAAAGCTGGGCTAGCGGGGGAATACTACGAGCAGTACTTC. Its translation: CASSKAGLAGEYYEQYF.

The rearrangement links TRBV10-3 to TRBJ1-2; tentative D call: TRBD1 (6 bases). Germline loops: CDR1 ENHRY, CDR2 SYGVKD. CDR3 length equals 15 residues. Trimming removed 0 bases at V and 1 base at J, with 9 bases between. CDR3 DNA sequence: TGTGCCATCAGTGAGTCGTTGGACAGTAACTATGGCTACACCTTC. Its translation: CAISESLDSNYGYTF.

This clone is deemed medium-sized. Distinct nucleotide sequences in the sample also encode this CDR3. J is TRBJ2-7 and V is TRBV5-6; no clear D. V gave up 4 bases and J gave up 0 bases, with 5 bases separating them. This CDR3 has 12 residues. Germline CDR1 and CDR2: SGHDT and YYEEEE. CDR3 in amino acids: CASSLSSYEQYF. The CDR3 DNA sequence: TGTGCCAGCAGCCTCAGCTCCTACGAGCAGTACTTC.

In its sample, this clone was seen a few times. Mismatch with germline at one junction end may stem from a read error. The chain uses TRBV23-1 and TRBJ2-7; D remains ambiguous. TRBV23-1 is assigned to the ORF class and has an uncertain function. CDR3 length: 14 amino acids. The CDR3: CASSVSFSSYEQYF. The CDR3 DNA is TGCGCCAGCAGTGTCAGCTTTTCGTCCTATGAGCAGTACTTC.

The chain is built from TRBV25-1 and TRBJ2-7; TRBD1 matches at 9 bases. The germline gives CDR1 MGHDK, CDR2 SYGVNS. The CDR3 covers 14 residues. The V segment lost 6 bases and the J segment 4 bases; nucleotides outside the gene matches: 7. The CDR3 loop is CASRDRTGEYEQYF. The DNA for the CDR3 is TGTGCCAGCAGGGATCGGACAGGGGAATACGAGCAGTACTTC.

Here the CDR3 DNA reads TGTGCCAGCAGCTTGGCCCGGCAGGGAAGAGGAGAGACCCAGTACTTC. The encoded protein is CASSLARQGRGETQYF. The rearrangement joins TRBV5-4 to TRBJ2-5; D perhaps matches TRBD1 (5 bases). The germline CDR1 and CDR2 sequences are SGHNT and YYREEE (reference sequence). This CDR3 region has 16 residues. V was cut by 0 bases and J by 4 bases, with 16 bases left in between.

This clone showed up just a few times. The junction and the germline gene differ at one end; a read error may be behind it. The chain carries TRBV30 and TRBJ1-3; D is unresolved. In germline, CDR1 is GTSNPN, CDR2 SVGIG (reference sequence). This CDR3 spans 13 amino acids. The CDR3 region is CAGQRGTGNTIYF. The CDR3 bases are TGTGCCGGCCAGAGAGGTACTGGAAACACCATATACTTT.

This clone was detected only once. V is TRBV4-1 and J is TRBJ1-1; perhaps TRBD1 as D (6 bases). V was cut by 0 bases and J by 5 bases, with 7 bases left in between. This CDR3 is 13 amino acids long. The germline V gene has CDR1 MGHRA and CDR2 YSYEKL. The CDR3 DNA reads TGCGCCAGCAGCCAAGATCAGGGGACTGAAGCTTTCTTT. It is translated as CASSQDQGTEAFF.

The chain carries TRBV28 and TRBJ2-3; 12 nucleotides line up with TRBD2. This CDR3 has 20 amino acids. The trim removed 4 bases at V and 6 bases at J, leaving 20 bases unmatched. CDR1 and CDR2 (germline): MDHEN, SYDVKM. Here the CDR3 DNA reads TGTGCCAGCAGTTCACTCAAATTCAATTCACTAGCGGGGGGTGCGGATACGCAGTATTTT. This gives the protein CASSSLKFNSLAGGADTQYF.

This clone has just one count. The J gene is TRBJ2-7, the V gene TRBV30; D might be TRBD1 (6 bases). V dropped 4 bases and J dropped 4 bases, with 11 bases sitting between them. The CDR3 is 12 residues long. Per the germline V gene, CDR1 is GTSNPN and CDR2 is SVGIG (reference sequence). DNA for the CDR3: TGTGCCTGGAACAGGGAATGGTACGAGCAGTACTTC. This codes for CAWNREWYEQYF. The whole variable domain, remainder taken from reference TRBV30 and TRBJ2-7, is SQTIHQWPATLVQPVGSPLSLECTVEGTSNPNLYWYRQAAGRGLQLLFYSVGIGQISSEVPQNLSASRPQDRQFILSSKKLLLSDSGFYLCAWNREWYEQYFGPGTRLTVT.

This clone was detected a few times. The V call is TRBV7-3, the J call TRBJ1-2, with D hard to call. Trimming left V 4 bases short and J 8 bases short, with 14 bases between. The CDR3 has 13 residues. The germline gives CDR1 SGHTA, CDR2 FQGTGA. The DNA of the CDR3 is TGTGCCAGCAGCTCGACGGACGGCGGAGGCTACACCTTC. Residues: CASSSTDGGGYTF.

The gene calls are TRBV5-6 and TRBJ1-5, with a tentative D call TRBD1 (6 bases). Germline assignment: CDR1 SGHDT and CDR2 YYEEEE. V lost 2 bases to trimming and J lost 4 bases, with 10 bases between them. This CDR3 has 14 amino acids. CDR3 amino acids: CASSLGQLNQPQHF. Written as DNA, the CDR3 is TGTGCCAGCAGCTTAGGACAGCTAAATCAGCCCCAGCATTTT.

This rearrangement joins TRBV6-5 to TRBJ1-2; TRBD1 matches at 10 bases. Germline CDR1 and CDR2: MNHEY and SVGAGI. This CDR3 is built from 15 residues. The junction had 7 bases not matched to a gene; V was cut back by 5 bases and J by 4 bases. The CDR3 DNA follows: TGTGCCAGCAGTCCCCCTGGGACAGGGGCCTATGGCTACACCTTC. This translates into CASSPPGTGAYGYTF.

This clone has just one count. The chain combines TRBV25-1 with TRBJ2-2, with a possible D match to TRBD1 (5 bases). The V and J ends lost 3 bases and 3 bases respectively, with 5 bases between them. The germline V gene has CDR1 MGHDK and CDR2 SYGVNS. CDR3 length equals 13 residues. The CDR3 here is CASSDRDTGELFF. In DNA form, the CDR3 reads TGTGCCAGCAGTGACAGGGACACCGGGGAGCTGTTTTTT.

The V gene is TRBV4-2, the J gene TRBJ1-1; D is unclear. Trimming stripped 0 bases from V and 5 bases from J, with 4 bases between. The CDR3 has 12 residues. Germline values: CDR1 LGHNA, CDR2 YNFKEQ. CDR3 sequence reads: CASSQERTEAFF. The DNA for the CDR3 is TGTGCCAGCAGCCAAGAACGTACTGAAGCTTTCTTT.

V and J are TRBV28 and TRBJ1-5; D remains unclear. CDR1 MDHEN and CDR2 SYDVKM come from the germline V gene. V was cut by 3 bases and J by 7 bases, with 7 bases left in between. The CDR3 covers 12 residues. CDR3 residues: CASSFVIQPQHF. The CDR3 nucleotides read TGTGCCAGCAGTTTTGTAATCCAGCCCCAGCATTTT.

The rearrangement links TRBV29-1 to TRBJ1-1; D is ambiguous. The CDR3 extends over 15 amino acids. Germline CDR1 SQVTM, CDR2 ANQGSEA. Trimming stripped 6 bases from V and 1 base from J, with 18 bases between. CDR3 sequence: CSVVRGGMGNTEAFF. CDR3 DNA sequence: TGCAGCGTGGTACGGGGAGGGATGGGGAACACTGAAGCTTTCTTT.

The chain carries TRBV5-8 and TRBJ2-7, with a possible D match to TRBD1 (5 bases). CDR3 length equals 13 residues. Trimming shortened V by 3 bases and J by 3 bases, and 10 bases separated the two germline ends. Germline CDR1 and CDR2: SGHTS and YDEGEE. CDR3 bases: TGTGCCAGCAGCTGGCAGGGAAGCTACGAGCAGTACTTC. This gives the protein CASSWQGSYEQYF.

The DNA of the CDR3 is TGTGCCTGGAGTACTGGCGAGGGAAGCTACGAGCAGTACTTC. Its translation: CAWSTGEGSYEQYF. This rearrangement joins TRBV30 to TRBJ2-7; maybe TRBD2 (5 bases). V was clipped by 2 bases and J by 3 bases, with 14 bases between them. Germline CDR1 and CDR2: GTSNPN and SVGIG (reference sequence). The CDR3 length is 14 residues.